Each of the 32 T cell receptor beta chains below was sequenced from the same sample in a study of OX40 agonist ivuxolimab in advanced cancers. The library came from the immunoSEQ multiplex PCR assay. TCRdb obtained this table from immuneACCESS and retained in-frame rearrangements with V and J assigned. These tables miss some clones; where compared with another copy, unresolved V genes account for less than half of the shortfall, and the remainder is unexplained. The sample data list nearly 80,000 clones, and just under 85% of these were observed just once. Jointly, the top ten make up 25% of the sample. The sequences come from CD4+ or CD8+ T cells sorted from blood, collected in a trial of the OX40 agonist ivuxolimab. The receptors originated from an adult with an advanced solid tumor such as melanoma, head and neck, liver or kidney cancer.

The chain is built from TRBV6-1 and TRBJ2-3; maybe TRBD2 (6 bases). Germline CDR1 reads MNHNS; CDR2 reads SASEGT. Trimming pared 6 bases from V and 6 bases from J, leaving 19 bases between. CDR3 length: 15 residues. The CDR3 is CASRPLGGAPDTQYF. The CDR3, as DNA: TGTGCCAGCAGGCCGCTAGGCGGGGCCCCGGATACGCAGTATTTT.

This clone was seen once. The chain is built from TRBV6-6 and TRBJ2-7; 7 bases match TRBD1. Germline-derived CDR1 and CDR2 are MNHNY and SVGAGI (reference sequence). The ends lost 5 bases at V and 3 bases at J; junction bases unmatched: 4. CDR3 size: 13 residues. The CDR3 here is CASSPGQRYEQYF. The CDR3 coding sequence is TGTGCCAGCAGTCCGGGACAGCGCTACGAGCAGTACTTC.

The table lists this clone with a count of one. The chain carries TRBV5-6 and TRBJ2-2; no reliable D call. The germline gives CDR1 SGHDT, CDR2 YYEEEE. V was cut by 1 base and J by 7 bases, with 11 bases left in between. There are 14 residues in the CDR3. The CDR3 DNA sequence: TGTGCCAGCAGCTTGCGCGTTAAGATCGGGGAGCTGTTTTTT. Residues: CASSLRVKIGELFF.

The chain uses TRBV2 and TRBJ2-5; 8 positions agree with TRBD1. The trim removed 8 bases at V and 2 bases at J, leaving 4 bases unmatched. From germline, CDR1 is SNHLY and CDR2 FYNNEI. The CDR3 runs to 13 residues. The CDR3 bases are TGTGCCAGCGGGGACAGGAGGCAAGAGACCCAGTACTTC. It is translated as CASGDRRQETQYF.

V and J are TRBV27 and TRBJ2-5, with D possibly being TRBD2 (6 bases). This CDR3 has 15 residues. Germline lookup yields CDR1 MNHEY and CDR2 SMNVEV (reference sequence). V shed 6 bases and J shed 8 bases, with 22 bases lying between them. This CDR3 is CASSPTPGLPTTQYF. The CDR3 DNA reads TGTGCCAGCAGCCCGACGCCGGGACTCCCCACTACCCAGTACTTC.

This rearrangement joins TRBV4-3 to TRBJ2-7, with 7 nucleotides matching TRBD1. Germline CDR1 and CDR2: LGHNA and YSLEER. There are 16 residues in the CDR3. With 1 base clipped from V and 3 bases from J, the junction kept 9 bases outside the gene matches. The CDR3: CASSQGDRESNYEQYF. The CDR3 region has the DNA TGCGCCAGCAGCCAAGGTGACAGGGAATCTAACTACGAGCAGTACTTC.

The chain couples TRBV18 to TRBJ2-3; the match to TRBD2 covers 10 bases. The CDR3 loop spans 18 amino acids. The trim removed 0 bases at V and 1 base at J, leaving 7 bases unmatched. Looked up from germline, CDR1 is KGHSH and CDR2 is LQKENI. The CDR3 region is CASSPPLPSGSGTDTQYF. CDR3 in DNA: TGTGCCAGCTCACCACCCCTCCCTAGCGGGAGCGGCACAGATACGCAGTATTTT.

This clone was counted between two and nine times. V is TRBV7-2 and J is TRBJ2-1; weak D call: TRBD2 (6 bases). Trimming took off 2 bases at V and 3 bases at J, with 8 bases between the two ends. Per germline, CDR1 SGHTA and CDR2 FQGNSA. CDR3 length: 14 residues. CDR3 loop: CASSLRLDYNEQFF. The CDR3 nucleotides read TGTGCCAGCAGCTTACGACTAGACTACAATGAGCAGTTCTTC.

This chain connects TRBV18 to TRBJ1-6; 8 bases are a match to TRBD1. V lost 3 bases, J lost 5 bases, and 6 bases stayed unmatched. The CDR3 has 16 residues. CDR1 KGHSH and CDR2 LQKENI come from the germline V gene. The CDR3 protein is CASSPERTGNNSPLHF. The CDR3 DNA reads TGTGCCAGCTCACCTGAAAGGACAGGGAATAATTCACCCCTCCACTTT. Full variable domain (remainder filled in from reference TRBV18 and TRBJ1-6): NAGVMQNPRHLVRRRGQEARLRCSPMKGHSHVYWYRQLPEEGLKFMVYLQKENIIDESGMPKERFSAEFPKEGPSILRIQQVVRGDSAAYFCASSPERTGNNSPLHFGNGTRLTVT.

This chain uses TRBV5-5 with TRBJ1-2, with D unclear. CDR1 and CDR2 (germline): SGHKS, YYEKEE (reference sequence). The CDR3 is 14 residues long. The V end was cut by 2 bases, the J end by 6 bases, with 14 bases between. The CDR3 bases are TGTGCCAGCAGCTTTCTGACTATCGCTCATGGCTACACCTTC. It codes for CASSFLTIAHGYTF.

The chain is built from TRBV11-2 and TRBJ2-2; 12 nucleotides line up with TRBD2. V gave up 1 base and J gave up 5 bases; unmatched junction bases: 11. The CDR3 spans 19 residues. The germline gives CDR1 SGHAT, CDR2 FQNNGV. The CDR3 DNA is TGTGCCAGCAGCTTAGCGCCTAGCGGGAGGGTGAGAGGTACCGGGGAGCTGTTTTTT. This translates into CASSLAPSGRVRGTGELFF.

This chain's CDR3 is CAWSLGDNQPQHF. The CDR3 DNA reads as TGTGCCTGGAGTTTAGGAGACAATCAGCCCCAGCATTTT. This chain joins TRBV30 and TRBJ1-5; D gene uncertain. Germline V gives CDR1 GTSNPN, CDR2 SVGIG (reference sequence). The CDR3 loop spans 13 amino acids. V was cut by 2 bases and J by 3 bases, with 8 bases left in between. Supplemented by reference TRBV30 and TRBJ1-5, the full variable domain reads SQTIHQWPATLVQPVGSPLSLECTVEGTSNPNLYWYRQAAGRGLQLLFYSVGIGQISSEVPQNLSASRPQDRQFILSSKKLLLSDSGFYLCAWSLGDNQPQHFGDGTRLSIL.

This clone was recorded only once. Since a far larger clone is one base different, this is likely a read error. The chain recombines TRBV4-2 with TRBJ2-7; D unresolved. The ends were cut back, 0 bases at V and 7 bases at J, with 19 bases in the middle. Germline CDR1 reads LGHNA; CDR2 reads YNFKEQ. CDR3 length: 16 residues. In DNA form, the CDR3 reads TGTGCCAGCAGCCAAGAATCGGCCCTCGAACGGTCTGAGCAGTACTTC. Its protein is CASSQESALERSEQYF.

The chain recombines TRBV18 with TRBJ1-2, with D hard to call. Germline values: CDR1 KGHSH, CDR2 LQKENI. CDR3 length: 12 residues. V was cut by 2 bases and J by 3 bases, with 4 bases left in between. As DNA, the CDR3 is TGTGCCAGCTCACCAGGGGACTATGGCTACACCTTC. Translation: CASSPGDYGYTF.

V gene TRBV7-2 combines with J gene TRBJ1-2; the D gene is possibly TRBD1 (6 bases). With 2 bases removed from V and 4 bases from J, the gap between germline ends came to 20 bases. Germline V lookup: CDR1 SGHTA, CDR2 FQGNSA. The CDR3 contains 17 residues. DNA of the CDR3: TGTGCCAGCAGCTTAATTGCATCGAACAGGGATGGCTATGGCTACACCTTC. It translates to CASSLIASNRDGYGYTF.

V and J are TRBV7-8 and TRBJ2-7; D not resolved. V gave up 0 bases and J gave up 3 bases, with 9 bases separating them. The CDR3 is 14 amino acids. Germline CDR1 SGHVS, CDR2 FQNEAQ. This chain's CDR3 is CASSLAVRRYEQYF. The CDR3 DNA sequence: TGTGCCAGCAGCTTAGCAGTCAGACGCTACGAGCAGTACTTC. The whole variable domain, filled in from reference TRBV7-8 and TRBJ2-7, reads GAGVSQSPRYKVAKRGQDVALRCDPISGHVSLFWYQQALGQGPEFLTYFQNEAQLDKSGLPSDRFFAERPEGSVSTLKIQRTQQEDSAVYLCASSLAVRRYEQYFGPGTRLTVT.

Here the CDR3 reads CASSLLQGGDYGYTF. DNA of the CDR3: TGTGCCAGCAGCTTACTACAGGGGGGGGACTATGGCTACACCTTC. The rearrangement links TRBV5-4 to TRBJ1-2; 8 bases are a match to TRBD1. The V and J ends lost 2 bases and 3 bases, in that order; junction bases with no gene match: 6. Germline CDR1 is SGHNT and CDR2 is YYREEE (reference sequence). The CDR3 is 15 amino acids.

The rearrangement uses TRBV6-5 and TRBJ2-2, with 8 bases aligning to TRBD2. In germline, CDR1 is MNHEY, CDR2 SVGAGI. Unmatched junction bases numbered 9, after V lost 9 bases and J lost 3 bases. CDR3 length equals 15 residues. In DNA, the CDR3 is TGTGCCAGTACTTTATCGGGAGGGTACACCGGGGAGCTGTTTTTT. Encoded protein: CASTLSGGYTGELFF.

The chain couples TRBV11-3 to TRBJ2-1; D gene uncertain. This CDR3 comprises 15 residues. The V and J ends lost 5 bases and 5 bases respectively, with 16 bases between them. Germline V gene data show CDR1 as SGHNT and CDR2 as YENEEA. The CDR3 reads CASSPSRPSHNEQFF. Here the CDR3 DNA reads TGTGCCAGCAGCCCGTCCCGGCCGAGTCACAATGAGCAGTTCTTC.

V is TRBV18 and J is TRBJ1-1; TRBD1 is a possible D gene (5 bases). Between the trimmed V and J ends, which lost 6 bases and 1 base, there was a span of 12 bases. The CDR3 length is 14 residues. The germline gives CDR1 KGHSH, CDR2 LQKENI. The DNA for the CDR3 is TGTGCCAGCTCCCAGGGTATGACGAACACTGAAGCTTTCTTT. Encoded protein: CASSQGMTNTEAFF.

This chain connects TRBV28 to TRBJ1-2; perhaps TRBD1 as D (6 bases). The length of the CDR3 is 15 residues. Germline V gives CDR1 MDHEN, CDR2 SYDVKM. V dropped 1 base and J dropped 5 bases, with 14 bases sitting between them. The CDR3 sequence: CASSLLGRGVYGYTF. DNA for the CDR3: TGTGCCAGCAGTTTATTGGGCAGGGGAGTGTATGGCTACACCTTC.

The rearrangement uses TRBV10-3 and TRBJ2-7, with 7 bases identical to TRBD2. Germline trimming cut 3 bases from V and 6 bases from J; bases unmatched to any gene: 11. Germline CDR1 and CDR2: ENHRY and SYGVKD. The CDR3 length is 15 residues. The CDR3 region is CAISDSSGDLGEQYF. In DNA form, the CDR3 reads TGTGCCATCAGTGATTCCAGCGGGGATCTGGGCGAGCAGTACTTC.

This CDR3 reads CASSLVGLSGNTIYF. The CDR3 bases are TGTGCCAGCAGCTTGGTGGGTCTGTCCGGAAACACCATATATTTT. The chain recombines TRBV5-6 with TRBJ1-3; D unclear. The germline gives CDR1 SGHDT, CDR2 YYEEEE. This CDR3 region has 15 residues. V was pared by 0 bases and J by 4 bases, with 11 bases between.

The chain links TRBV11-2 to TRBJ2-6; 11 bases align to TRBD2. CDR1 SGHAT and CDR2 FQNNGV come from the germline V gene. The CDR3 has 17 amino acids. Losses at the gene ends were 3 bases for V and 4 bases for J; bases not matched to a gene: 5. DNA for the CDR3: TGTGCCAGCAGCTTCTCTAGCGGGGGGAGCGGGGCCAACGTCCTGACTTTC. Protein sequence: CASSFSSGGSGANVLTF.

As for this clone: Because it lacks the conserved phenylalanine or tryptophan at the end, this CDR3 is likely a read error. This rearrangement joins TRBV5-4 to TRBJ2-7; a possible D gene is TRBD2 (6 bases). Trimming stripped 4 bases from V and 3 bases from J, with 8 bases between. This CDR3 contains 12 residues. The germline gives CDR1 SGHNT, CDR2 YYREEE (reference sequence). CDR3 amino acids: CASSPRGYEQYL. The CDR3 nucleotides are TGTGCCAGCAGCCCGCGGGGCTACGAGCAGTACCTC.

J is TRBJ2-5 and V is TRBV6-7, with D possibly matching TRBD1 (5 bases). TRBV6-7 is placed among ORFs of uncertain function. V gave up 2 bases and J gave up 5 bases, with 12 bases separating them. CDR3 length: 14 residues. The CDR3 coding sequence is TGTGCCAGCAGTTACAGGTCAGGGATGGAGACCCAGTACTTC. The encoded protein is CASSYRSGMETQYF.

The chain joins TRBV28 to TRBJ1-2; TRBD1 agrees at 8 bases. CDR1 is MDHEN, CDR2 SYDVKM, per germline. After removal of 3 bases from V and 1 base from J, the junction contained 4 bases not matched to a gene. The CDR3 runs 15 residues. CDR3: CASSFTGGRNYGYTF. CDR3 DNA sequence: TGTGCCAGCAGTTTCACAGGGGGACGTAACTATGGCTACACCTTC.

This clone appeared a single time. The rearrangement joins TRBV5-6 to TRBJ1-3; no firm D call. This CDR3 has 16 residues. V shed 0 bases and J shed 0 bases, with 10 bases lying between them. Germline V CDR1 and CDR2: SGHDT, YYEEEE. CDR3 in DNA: TGTGCCAGCAGCTTGGATTTCAGCAACTCTGGAAACACCATATATTTT. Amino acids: CASSLDFSNSGNTIYF.

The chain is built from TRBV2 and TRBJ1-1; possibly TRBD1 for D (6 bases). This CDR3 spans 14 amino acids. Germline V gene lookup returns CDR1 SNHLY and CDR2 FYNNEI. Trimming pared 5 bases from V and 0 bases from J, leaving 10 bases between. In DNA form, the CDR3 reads TGTGCCAGCAGTCGACAGGTCATGAACACTGAAGCTTTCTTT. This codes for CASSRQVMNTEAFF.

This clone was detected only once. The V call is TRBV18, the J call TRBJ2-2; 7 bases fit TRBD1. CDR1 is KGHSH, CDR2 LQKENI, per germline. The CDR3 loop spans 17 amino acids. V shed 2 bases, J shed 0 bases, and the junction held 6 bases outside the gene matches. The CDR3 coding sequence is TGTGCCAGCTCACCAGATCGGACAGGCGCGAACACCGGGGAGCTGTTTTTT. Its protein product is CASSPDRTGANTGELFF.

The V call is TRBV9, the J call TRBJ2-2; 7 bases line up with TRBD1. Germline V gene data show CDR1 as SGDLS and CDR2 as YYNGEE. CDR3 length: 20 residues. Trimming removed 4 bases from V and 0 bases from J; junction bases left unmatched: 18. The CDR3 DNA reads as TGTGCCAGCAGCTCTCCGGACAGGTTCCACCGAGACGCGAACACCGGGGAGCTGTTTTTT. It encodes CASSSPDRFHRDANTGELFF.

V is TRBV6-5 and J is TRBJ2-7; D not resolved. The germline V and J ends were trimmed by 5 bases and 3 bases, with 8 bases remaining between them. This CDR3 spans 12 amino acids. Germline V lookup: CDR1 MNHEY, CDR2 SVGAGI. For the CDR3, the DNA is TGTGCCAGCAGTACCAGCCTCTACGAGCAGTACTTC. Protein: CASSTSLYEQYF.